This T cell receptor beta chain was profiled in a study of OX40 agonist ivuxolimab in advanced cancers. Background for the entire study: The costimulatory receptor OX40 (CD134) was targeted by ivuxolimab, a fully human IgG2 agonistic monoclonal antibody. Partial responses were achieved by three dose-escalation patients, of whom one had hepatocellular carcinoma and two had cutaneous melanoma. The point of sequencing TCRbeta in the periphery was to test whether ivuxolimab changed TCR sequence diversity and drove clonal T-cell expansion. Among the roughly 52 dose-escalation patients, some 20 had hepatocellular carcinoma, 15 or so melanoma, 9 renal cell carcinoma and 9 head and neck cancer. Prior anti-PD-1, anti-PD-L1 or anti-CTLA-4 therapy was permitted, and checkpoint inhibitors had been received by about two fifths of dose-escalation patients. Intravenous ivuxolimab was administered to patients every 2 weeks at six dose levels: 0.01, 0.1, 0.3, 1.5, 3 and 10 mg/kg. The paper covers the monotherapy dose-escalation part of the phase I ivuxolimab trial, which included N of about 56 patients. In the dose-escalation cohort, approximately 82% of patients were male, and the mean age was roughly 60 years with a range of about 23 to 79. Results the study describes overall, beyond this receptor: Which antigens the clonally expanded peripheral T cells were specific for was not determined. On average, CD8+ T cells showed more expanded clones than CD4+ T cells after ivuxolimab. At doses from 0.1 to 3.0 mg/kg, clonal expansion was seen in both CD4+ and CD8+ blood T cells between baseline and week 6. In partial responders in the 0.1-3.0 mg/kg groups, normalized peripheral clonal expansion was found to be among the lowest, especially among CD8+ T cells. Low levels of normalized T-cell clonal expansion were also seen in some patients who did not respond.

Notes on this clone: Its recognized antigen is unknown. No much larger clonotype is one base removed from it; base qualities were not supplied.

The trial excluded patients who had a history of autoimmune disease or were on systemic immunosuppression. Peripheral blood for TCR sequencing was collected from all dose cohorts at baseline, on cycle 4 day 1, and on cycle 7 day 1. Samples came from an open-label, multicenter, first-in-human phase I dose-escalation trial of ivuxolimab. Adults with locally advanced or metastatic melanoma, renal cell carcinoma, hepatocellular carcinoma or head and neck squamous cell carcinoma were enrolled in the trial. Before TCR sequencing, CD4+ T cells and CD8+ T cells were sorted from peripheral blood as separate populations. To sequence the TCRbeta CDR3 region, genomic DNA was isolated from the sorted cells. TCRbeta CDR3 regions were sequenced using the immunoSEQ Assay. TCRdb holds this immuneACCESS table with in-frame rearrangements only. Some clones are missing; in checked studies, unresolved V genes explain under half, and the rest has no known cause. This sample has around 74,000 clones in its table, and less than 90% of those were observed once. The top ten clones comprise around 0.6% of the sample.

CDR1 and CDR2 are read off the germline V gene as SQVTM and ANQGSEA. The CDR3 sequence holds 12 residues, the cysteine and phenylalanine included. Of the read, only the CDR3 DNA is kept; its 36 bases are in frame from base 1. V drops 2 bases and J drops 8 bases, leaving 10 bases in between. The sequencing here drew on CD4+ or CD8+ T cells sorted from blood, taken in a trial of the OX40 agonist ivuxolimab. The chain employs TRBV29-1 and TRBJ2-1, with the D gene not confidently named. This clonotype was sampled from an adult with an advanced solid tumor such as melanoma, head and neck, liver or kidney cancer. CDR3 sequence: CSVELAYDEQFF. The nucleotide sequence is given as TGCAGCGTTGAATTGGCGTACGATGAGCAGTTCTTC.